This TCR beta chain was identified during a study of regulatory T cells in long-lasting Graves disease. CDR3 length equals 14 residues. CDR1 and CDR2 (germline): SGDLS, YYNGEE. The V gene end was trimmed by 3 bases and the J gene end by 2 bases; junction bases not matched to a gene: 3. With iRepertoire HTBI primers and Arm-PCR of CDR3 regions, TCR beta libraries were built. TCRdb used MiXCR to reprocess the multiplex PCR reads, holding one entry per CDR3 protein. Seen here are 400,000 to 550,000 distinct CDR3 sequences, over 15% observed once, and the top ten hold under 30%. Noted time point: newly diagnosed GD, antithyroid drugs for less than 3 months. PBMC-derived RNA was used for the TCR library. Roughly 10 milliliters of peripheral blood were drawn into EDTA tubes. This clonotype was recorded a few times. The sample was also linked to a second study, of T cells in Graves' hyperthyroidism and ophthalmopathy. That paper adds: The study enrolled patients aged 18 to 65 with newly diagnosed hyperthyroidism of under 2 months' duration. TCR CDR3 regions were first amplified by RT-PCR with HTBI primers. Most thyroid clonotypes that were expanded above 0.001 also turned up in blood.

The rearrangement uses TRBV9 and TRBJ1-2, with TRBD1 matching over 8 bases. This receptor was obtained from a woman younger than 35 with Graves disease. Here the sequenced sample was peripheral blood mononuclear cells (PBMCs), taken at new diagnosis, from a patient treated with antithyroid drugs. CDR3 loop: CASSGRGRNYGYTF. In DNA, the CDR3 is TGTGCCAGCAGCGGCAGGGGGCGGAACTATGGCTACACCTTC. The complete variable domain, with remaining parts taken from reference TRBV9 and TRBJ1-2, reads DSGVTQTPKHLITATGQRVTLRCSPRSGDLSVYWYQQSLDQGLQFLIQYYNGEERAKGNILERFSAQQFPDLHSELNLSSLELGDSALYFCASSGRGRNYGYTFGSGTRLTVV.